The 32 T cell receptor beta chains below were found in one sample sequenced in a study of shared clonotypes between healthy human individuals. TCRdb's copy holds only in-frame clones and misses some; the assay was immunoSEQ multiplex PCR. The repertoire has fewer than 1.6 million clones, 97% to 99% of them found once; the top ten carry around 0.38%. The sample comprised naive CD4+ T cells sorted from blood. Described subset: CD45RA+ positively selected. The origin of the receptors is a man aged 25-40 years in good health.

Note on this clone: Other DNA sequences from this sample encode an identical CDR3 as well. As DNA, the CDR3 is TGCAGCGTCCGGGACAGTGCCTACGAGCAGTACTTC. Its translation: CSVRDSAYEQYF. The chain carries TRBV29-1 and TRBJ2-7, with 7 bases lining up with TRBD1. J lost 2 bases, V lost 6 bases, and 4 bases had no gene match. The CDR3 is 12 amino acids. Germline V lookup: CDR1 SQVTM, CDR2 ANQGSEA.

This chain joins TRBV11-3 and TRBJ2-3; 13 nucleotides align to TRBD2. This CDR3 has 16 amino acids. CDR1 is SGHNT, CDR2 YENEEA, per germline. The V and J ends lost 5 bases and 0 bases, in that order; junction bases with no gene match: 2. The CDR3 is CASSQLAGGSTDTQYF. In DNA, the CDR3 is TGTGCCAGCAGCCAACTAGCGGGAGGGAGCACAGATACGCAGTATTTT.

The V gene is TRBV5-1, the J gene TRBJ1-4; D remains ambiguous. Trimming took 0 bases from V and 0 from J, leaving 6 bases between them. Germline CDR1 and CDR2: SGHRS and YFSETQ. This CDR3 has 15 residues. CDR3 DNA sequence: TGCGCCAGCAGCTTGGCCCCAGCAACTAATGAAAAACTGTTTTTT. Its protein product is CASSLAPATNEKLFF. Supplemented by reference TRBV5-1 and TRBJ1-4, the full variable domain reads KAGVTQTPRYLIKTRGQQVTLSCSPISGHRSVSWYQQTPGQGLQFLFEYFSETQRNKGNFPGRFSGRQFSNSRSEMNVSTLELGDSALYLCASSLAPATNEKLFFGSGTQLSVL.

V usage is TRBV21-1 and J usage is TRBJ2-1; the D call of TRBD2 is as the table states it, not checked on the DNA. TRBV21-1 has pseudogene status. This CDR3 is 13 amino acids long. The CDR3: CASSKLEYNEQFF. CDR3 nucleotide sequence: TGTGCCAGCAGCAAACTCGAGTACAATGAGCAGTTCTTC.

CDR3 amino acids: CASSLGEGAWEQFF. The CDR3 bases are TGTGCCAGCAGCTTAGGCGAGGGGGCTTGGGAGCAGTTCTTC. The V and J genes are TRBV7-6 and TRBJ2-1; 7 bases map to TRBD1. Germline values: CDR1 SGHVS, CDR2 FNYEAQ. V gave up 1 base and J gave up 10 bases; unmatched junction bases: 7. CDR3 length equals 14 residues.

The chain uses TRBV5-1 and TRBJ2-2, with a tentative D call TRBD2 (6 bases). Trimming took off 3 bases at V and 0 bases at J, with 12 bases between the two ends. CDR3 length: 16 residues. Germline-derived CDR1 and CDR2 are SGHRS and YFSETQ. The DNA of the CDR3 is TGCGCCAGCAGCTCCGTTGGGGAGGCGAACACCGGGGAGCTGTTTTTT. Encoded protein: CASSSVGEANTGELFF.

This chain uses TRBV19 with TRBJ1-5; D might be TRBD1 (6 bases). The CDR3 length is 15 residues. Trimming removed 6 bases at V and 3 bases at J, with 15 bases between. From germline, CDR1 is LNHDA and CDR2 SQIVND (reference sequence). The CDR3 nucleotides are TGTGCCAGTAGGGGTGGACAGAATTACAATCAGCCCCAGCATTTT. Translating gives CASRGGQNYNQPQHF.

V usage is TRBV15 and J usage is TRBJ1-4; 10 bases line up with TRBD1. This CDR3 spans 18 amino acids. V lost 0 bases to trimming and J lost 2 bases; unmatched junction nucleotides: 6. Per germline, CDR1 LNHNV and CDR2 YYDKDF (reference sequence). The DNA for the CDR3 is TGTGCCACCAGCAGAGAAGGGACAGGGGTTGGGACTAATGAAAAACTGTTTTTT. Its protein product is CATSREGTGVGTNEKLFF.

This clone has just one count. This rearrangement joins TRBV9 to TRBJ1-2; D is uncertain. The CDR3 spans 13 residues. The V end lost 3 bases, the J end lost 5 bases, and 11 bases lay between the germline ends. CDR1 is SGDLS and CDR2 is YYNGEE in the germline V gene. The CDR3 nucleotides are TGTGCCAGCAGCGCACAGAGAGGGTATGGCTACACCTTC. Translation gives CASSAQRGYGYTF.

This chain uses TRBV28 with TRBJ1-2; D is ambiguous. This CDR3 has 12 amino acids. V dropped 5 bases and J dropped 11 bases, with 15 bases sitting between them. Germline V CDR1 and CDR2: MDHEN, SYDVKM. CDR3 in amino acids: CASSRTTKGYTF. The CDR3 nucleotides are TGTGCCAGCAGTCGTACCACCAAAGGGTACACCTTC.

The rearrangement joins TRBV7-2 to TRBJ1-3, with 9 positions matching TRBD1. After removal of 5 bases from V and 3 bases from J, the junction contained 11 bases not matched to a gene. Germline CDR1 SGHTA, CDR2 FQGNSA. The CDR3 runs 17 residues. This chain's CDR3 is CASSRDRVVLGGNTIYF. CDR3 DNA sequence: TGTGCCAGCAGCCGGGACAGGGTGGTACTTGGTGGAAACACCATATATTTT. The full variable domain, rest sourced from reference TRBV7-2 and TRBJ1-3, is GAGVSQSPSNKVTEKGKDVELRCDPISGHTALYWYRQSLGQGLEFLIYFQGNSAPDKSGLPSDRFSAERTGGSVSTLTIQRTQQEDSAVYLCASSRDRVVLGGNTIYFGEGSWLTVV.

The chain joins TRBV5-1 to TRBJ2-2, with D perhaps matching TRBD2 (6 bases). The ends were cut back, 8 bases at V and 0 bases at J, with 14 bases in the middle. The CDR3 is 15 residues long. CDR1 is SGHRS and CDR2 is YFSETQ in the germline V gene. The CDR3 sequence is CASNREPSNTGELFF. The CDR3 nucleotides are TGCGCCAGTAACCGGGAGCCATCGAACACCGGGGAGCTGTTTTTT.

As concerns this clone: The germline gene is not matched at one end of the junction; a read error may be the cause. Different DNA sequences within this sample yield the same CDR3. The chain couples TRBV11-2 to TRBJ1-5, with D unresolved. This CDR3 has 13 amino acids. Germline V lookup: CDR1 SGHAT, CDR2 FQNNGV. CDR3 DNA sequence: TGTGCTAGCAGCTTAGATTTAGGTCAGCCCCAGCATTTT. It encodes CASSLDLGQPQHF. Full variable domain (missing parts from reference TRBV11-2 and TRBJ1-5): EAGVAQSPRYKIIEKRQSVAFWCNPISGHATLYWYQQILGQGPKLLIQFQNNGVVDDSQLPKDRFSAERLKGVDSTLKIQPAKLEDSAVYLCASSLDLGQPQHFGDGTRLSIL.

The J gene is TRBJ2-3, the V gene TRBV2, with TRBD2 matching 11 bases. The J segment lost 2 bases and the V segment lost 3 bases, leaving 13 bases of the junction unmatched. From germline, CDR1 is SNHLY and CDR2 FYNNEI. This CDR3 contains 19 residues. In DNA form, the CDR3 reads TGTGCCAGCAGTGAGGGAACTACTAGCGGGAGTGCCCCCACAGATACGCAGTATTTT. Amino acid sequence: CASSEGTTSGSAPTDTQYF.

The chain recombines TRBV5-1 with TRBJ1-1; no clear D. Germline CDR1 SGHRS, CDR2 YFSETQ. V gave up 2 bases and J gave up 3 bases, with 11 bases separating them. This CDR3 comprises 14 residues. The CDR3 bases are TGCGCCAGCAGCTTAGGGAATTTGGACACTGAAGCTTTCTTT. Translating gives CASSLGNLDTEAFF.

This chain uses TRBV11-2 with TRBJ2-3, with TRBD2 matching 14 bases. This CDR3 spans 17 amino acids. CDR1 and CDR2 from the germline V gene are SGHAT and FQNNGV. The V and J ends lost 4 bases and 4 bases, in that order; junction bases with no gene match: 7. CDR3 nucleotides: TGTGCCAGCAGCTCATGGGGACTAGCGGGAGTGGCAGATACGCAGTATTTT. Its protein is CASSSWGLAGVADTQYF. Full variable domain (remainder filled in from reference TRBV11-2 and TRBJ2-3): EAGVAQSPRYKIIEKRQSVAFWCNPISGHATLYWYQQILGQGPKLLIQFQNNGVVDDSQLPKDRFSAERLKGVDSTLKIQPAKLEDSAVYLCASSSWGLAGVADTQYFGPGTRLTVL.

The chain has TRBV5-1 and TRBJ1-1; possible D gene TRBD1, 6 bases. V lost 3 bases to trimming and J lost 4 bases, with 13 bases between them. Germline-derived CDR1 and CDR2 are SGHRS and YFSETQ. There are 14 residues in the CDR3. CDR3 region: CASSSTEGGTEAFF. CDR3 coding DNA: TGCGCCAGCAGCTCAACCGAGGGGGGCACTGAAGCTTTCTTT.

The chain links TRBV2 to TRBJ1-1; unclear D gene. The CDR3 runs to 14 residues. V dropped 3 bases and J dropped 3 bases, with 11 bases sitting between them. The V gene's germline CDR1 is SNHLY and CDR2 FYNNEI. The CDR3 DNA is TGTGCCAGCAGTGAGCGTATGGTTGACACTGAAGCTTTCTTT. This gives the protein CASSERMVDTEAFF.

This chain joins TRBV7-9 and TRBJ2-3, with D perhaps being TRBD1 or TRBD2 (7 bases each). Germline V gene sequence: CDR1 SEHNR, CDR2 FQNEAQ (reference sequence). This CDR3 has 15 amino acids. The V end lost 2 bases, the J end lost 4 bases, and 13 bases lay between the germline ends. CDR3 in DNA: TGTGCCAGCAGCTTATGGGCAGGGGGGGCAGATACGCAGTATTTT. Protein product: CASSLWAGGADTQYF.

Remarks on this clone: Distinct nucleotide sequences in the sample also encode this CDR3. The chain recombines TRBV6-1 with TRBJ1-1; D is undetermined. Trimming removed 0 bases at V and 1 base at J, with 3 bases between. The length of the CDR3 is 13 residues. In germline, CDR1 is MNHNS, CDR2 SASEGT. The CDR3 coding sequence is TGTGCCAGCAGTGAAGCAGGGAACACTGAAGCTTTCTTT. It yields the protein CASSEAGNTEAFF.

The rearrangement joins TRBV19 to TRBJ2-2, with D possibly matching TRBD1 (5 bases). The V and J ends lost 3 bases and 1 base respectively, with 9 bases between them. The germline CDR1 and CDR2 sequences are LNHDA and SQIVND (reference sequence). CDR3 size: 15 residues. The CDR3 sequence: CASSIPGQNTGELFF. CDR3 nucleotide sequence: TGTGCCAGTAGTATTCCCGGACAGAACACCGGGGAGCTGTTTTTT. Using reference TRBV19 and TRBJ2-2 for the parts outside the CDR3, the full variable domain is DGGITQSPKYLFRKEGQNVTLSCEQNLNHDAMYWYRQDPGQGLRLIYYSQIVNDFQKGDIAEGYSVSREKKESFPLTVTSAQKNPTAFYLCASSIPGQNTGELFFGEGSRLTVL.

The chain has TRBV6-6 and TRBJ2-1; D is uncertain. Trimming left V 2 bases short and J 7 bases short, with 9 bases between. The CDR3 has 13 residues. CDR1 MNHNY and CDR2 SVGAGI come from the germline V gene (reference sequence). The CDR3 spells CASSYTGRNEQFF. The CDR3 nucleotides read TGTGCCAGCAGTTACACCGGTAGGAATGAGCAGTTCTTC.

This rearrangement joins TRBV7-1 to TRBJ2-7; TRBD1 matches at 7 bases. TRBV7-1 is identified as an open reading frame with a role that is uncertain. This CDR3 is 12 amino acids long. V shed 7 bases, J shed 6 bases, and the junction held 6 bases outside the gene matches. The CDR3 DNA is TGTGCCAGCAACCCAACAGGGGCCGAGCAGTACTTC. Amino acid sequence: CASNPTGAEQYF.

This sequence joins TRBV9 and TRBJ2-2; tentative D call: TRBD2 (6 bases). This CDR3 region has 16 residues. CDR1 is SGDLS, CDR2 YYNGEE, per germline. V lost 4 bases, J lost 0 bases, and 13 bases lay in between. The DNA of the CDR3 is TGTGCCAGCAGCATCATGGGGGGACCGAACACCGGGGAGCTGTTTTTT. Its translation is CASSIMGGPNTGELFF. Looking up the rest from reference TRBV9 and TRBJ2-2 gives the full variable domain: DSGVTQTPKHLITATGQRVTLRCSPRSGDLSVYWYQQSLDQGLQFLIQYYNGEERAKGNILERFSAQQFPDLHSELNLSSLELGDSALYFCASSIMGGPNTGELFFGEGSRLTVL.

Regarding this clone: The junction differs from germline at one of its ends, possibly a read error. The V and J genes are TRBV2 and TRBJ2-7; D unclear. The CDR3 covers 12 residues. The germline CDR1 and CDR2 sequences are SNHLY and FYNNEI. The CDR3 DNA sequence: TGTGCCAGCAGAACAGCCGCCTACGTGCAGTACTTC. Translation: CASRTAAYVQYF.

The chain has TRBV11-2 and TRBJ2-3; perhaps TRBD1 as D (5 bases). There are 14 residues in the CDR3. Trimming stripped 1 base from V and 4 bases from J, with 9 bases between. Per germline, CDR1 SGHAT and CDR2 FQNNGV. The CDR3 loop is CASSLVGAADTQYF. The CDR3 coding sequence is TGTGCCAGCAGCTTAGTAGGGGCCGCAGATACGCAGTATTTT.

With respect to this clone: Other DNA sequences in the sample encode the same CDR3. The V gene is TRBV4-3, the J gene TRBJ2-2; no reliable D call. Germline CDR1 and CDR2: LGHNA and YSLEER. The V gene lost 0 bases and the J gene lost 4 bases, with 6 bases spanning the gap. This CDR3 is 14 amino acids long. The CDR3 here is CASSQEGRTGELFF. The CDR3 nucleotides are TGCGCCAGCAGCCAAGAGGGTCGCACCGGGGAGCTGTTTTTT.

The chain combines TRBV15 with TRBJ2-2; D may be TRBD2 (6 bases). The CDR3 consists of 17 residues. Germline CDR1 is LNHNV and CDR2 is YYDKDF (reference sequence). Trimming took off 0 bases at V and 4 bases at J, with 15 bases between the two ends. This CDR3 is CATSRDLSGVGTGELFF. CDR3 coding DNA: TGTGCCACCAGCAGAGATTTGTCGGGAGTTGGCACCGGGGAGCTGTTTTTT.

The CDR3 region is CASSLNPATYEQYF. Here the CDR3 DNA reads TGTGCCAGCAGCTTAAATCCCGCGACCTACGAGCAGTACTTC. The chain has TRBV7-2 and TRBJ2-7; D is uncertain. From germline, CDR1 is SGHTA and CDR2 FQGNSA. The CDR3 is 14 residues long. V was shortened by 2 bases and J by 2 bases, with 10 bases between the two germline ends.

The chain combines TRBV2 with TRBJ2-5; D unclear. CDR3 length: 15 amino acids. Germline assignment: CDR1 SNHLY and CDR2 FYNNEI. V lost 5 bases to trimming and J lost 2 bases, with 15 bases between them. The CDR3 nucleotides are TGTGCCAGCAGTCTGAGCCCACACGCACAAGAGACCCAGTACTTC. This encodes CASSLSPHAQETQYF. The entire variable domain, with the rest obtained from reference TRBV2 and TRBJ2-5, is as follows: EPEVTQTPSHQVTQMGQEVILRCVPISNHLYFYWYRQILGQKVEFLVSFYNNEISEKSEIFDDQFSVERPDGSNFTLKIRSTKLEDSAMYFCASSLSPHAQETQYFGPGTRLLVL.

About this clone: The sample holds other DNA sequences that translate to the same CDR3. This chain joins TRBV15 and TRBJ2-7; the D gene is possibly TRBD1 (6 bases). The CDR3 has 13 residues. Deletions cut 3 bases from V and 1 base from J, with 7 bases between. CDR1 and CDR2 (germline): LNHNV, YYDKDF (reference sequence). The CDR3 reads CATSRDSSYEQYF. CDR3 coding DNA: TGTGCCACCAGCAGGGACAGTTCCTACGAGCAGTACTTC.

This chain links TRBV7-2 with TRBJ2-3; TRBD1 or TRBD2 may be the D gene (6 bases each). Trimming left V 6 bases short and J 0 bases short, with 22 bases between. This CDR3 spans 18 amino acids. In germline, CDR1 is SGHTA, CDR2 FQGNSA. The CDR3 here is CASSFTPGHGGSTDTQYF. DNA of the CDR3: TGTGCCAGCAGTTTCACTCCGGGACACGGAGGGAGCACAGATACGCAGTATTTT.